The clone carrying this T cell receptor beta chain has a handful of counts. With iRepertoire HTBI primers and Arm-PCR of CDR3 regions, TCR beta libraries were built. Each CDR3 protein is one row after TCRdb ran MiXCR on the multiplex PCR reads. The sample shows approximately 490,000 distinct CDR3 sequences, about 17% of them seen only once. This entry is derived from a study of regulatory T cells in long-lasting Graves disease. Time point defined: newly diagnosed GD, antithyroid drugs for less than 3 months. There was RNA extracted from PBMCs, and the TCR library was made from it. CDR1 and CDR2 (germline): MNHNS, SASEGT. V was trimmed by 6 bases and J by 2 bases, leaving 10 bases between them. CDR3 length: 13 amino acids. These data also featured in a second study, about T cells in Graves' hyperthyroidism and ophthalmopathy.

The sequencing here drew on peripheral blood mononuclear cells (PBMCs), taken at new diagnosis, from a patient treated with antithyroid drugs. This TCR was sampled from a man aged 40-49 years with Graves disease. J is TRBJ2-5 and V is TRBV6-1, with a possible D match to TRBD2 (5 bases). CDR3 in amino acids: CASRNGIQETQYF. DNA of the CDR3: TGTGCCAGCAGAAACGGGATTCAAGAGACCCAGTACTTC.